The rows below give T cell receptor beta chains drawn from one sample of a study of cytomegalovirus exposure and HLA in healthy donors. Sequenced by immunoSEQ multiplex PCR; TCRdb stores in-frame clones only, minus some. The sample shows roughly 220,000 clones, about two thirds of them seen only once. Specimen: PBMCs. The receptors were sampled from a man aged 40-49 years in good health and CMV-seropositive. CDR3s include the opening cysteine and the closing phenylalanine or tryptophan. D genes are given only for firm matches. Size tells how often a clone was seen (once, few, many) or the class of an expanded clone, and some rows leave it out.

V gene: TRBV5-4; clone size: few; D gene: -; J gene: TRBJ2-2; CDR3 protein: CASSLGLSPGELFF; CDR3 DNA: TGTGCCAGCAGCTTGGGACTTTCACCCGGGGAGCTGTTTTTT
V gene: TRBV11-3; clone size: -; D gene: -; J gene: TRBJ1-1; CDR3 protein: CASSPDSMNTEAFF; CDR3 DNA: TGTGCCAGCAGCCCAGACAGCATGAACACTGAAGCTTTCTTT
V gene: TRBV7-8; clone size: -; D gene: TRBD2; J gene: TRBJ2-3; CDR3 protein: CASSLATFLAGGTDTQYF; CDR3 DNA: TGTGCCAGCAGCTTAGCGACTTTTCTAGCGGGGGGCACAGATACGCAGTATTTT
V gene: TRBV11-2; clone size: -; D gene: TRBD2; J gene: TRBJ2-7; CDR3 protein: CASSPSGGFYEQYF; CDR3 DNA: TGTGCCAGCAGCCCTAGCGGGGGTTTTTACGAGCAGTACTTC
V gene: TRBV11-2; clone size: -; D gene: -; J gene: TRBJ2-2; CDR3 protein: CASSLAGTGELFF; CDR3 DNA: TGTGCCAGCAGCTTAGCGGGCACCGGGGAGCTGTTTTTT
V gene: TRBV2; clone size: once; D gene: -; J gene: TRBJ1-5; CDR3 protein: CASSEERNQPQHF; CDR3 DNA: TGTGCCAGCAGTGAAGAGAGGAATCAGCCCCAGCATTTT
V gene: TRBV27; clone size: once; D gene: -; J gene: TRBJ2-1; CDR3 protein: CASSYIEGASYNEQFF; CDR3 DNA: TGTGCCAGCAGCTACATTGAAGGAGCCTCCTACAATGAGCAGTTCTTC
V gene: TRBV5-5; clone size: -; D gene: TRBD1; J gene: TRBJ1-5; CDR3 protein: CASSHPGQNQPQHF; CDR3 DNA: TGTGCCAGCAGCCACCCGGGACAGAATCAGCCCCAGCATTTT
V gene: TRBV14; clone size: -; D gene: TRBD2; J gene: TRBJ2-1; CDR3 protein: CASSRIGGGEQFF; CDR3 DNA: TGTGCCAGCAGCAGGATTGGGGGGGGTGAGCAGTTCTTC
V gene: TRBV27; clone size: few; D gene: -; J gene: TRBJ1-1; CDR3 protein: CATEGRGNEAFF; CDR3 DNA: TGTGCCACCGAGGGCCGGGGGAATGAAGCTTTCTTT
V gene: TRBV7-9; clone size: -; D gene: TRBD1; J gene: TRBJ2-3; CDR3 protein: CASRSDRVGVDTQYF; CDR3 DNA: TGTGCCAGCAGGTCCGACAGGGTAGGGGTAGATACGCAGTATTTT
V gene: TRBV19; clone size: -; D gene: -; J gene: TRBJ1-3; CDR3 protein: CATLDRHSGNTIYF; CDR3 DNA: TGTGCCACCTTGGACAGACACTCTGGAAACACCATATATTTT
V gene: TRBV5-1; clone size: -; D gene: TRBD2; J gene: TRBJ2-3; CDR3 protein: CASRKAGESTDTQYF; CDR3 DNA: TGCGCCAGCAGAAAGGCGGGGGAGAGCACAGATACGCAGTATTTT
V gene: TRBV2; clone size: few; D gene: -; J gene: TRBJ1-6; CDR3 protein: CASGSRVGLHF; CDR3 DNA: TGTGCCAGTGGGAGCCGGGTGGGTCTCCACTTT
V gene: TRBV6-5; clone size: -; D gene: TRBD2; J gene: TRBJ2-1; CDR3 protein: CASRPGLATREQFF; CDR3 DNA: TGTGCCAGCAGGCCGGGACTAGCGACCCGGGAGCAGTTCTTC
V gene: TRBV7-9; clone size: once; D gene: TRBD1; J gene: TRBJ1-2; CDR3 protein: CASTSGQDTAFYGYTF; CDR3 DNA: TGTGCCAGCACCTCTGGACAGGACACAGCTTTCTATGGCTACACCTTC
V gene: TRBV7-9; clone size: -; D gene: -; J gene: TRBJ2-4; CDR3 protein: CASSSLGGLAKNIQYF; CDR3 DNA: TGTGCCAGCAGCTCCCTCGGAGGGCTAGCCAAAAACATTCAGTACTTC
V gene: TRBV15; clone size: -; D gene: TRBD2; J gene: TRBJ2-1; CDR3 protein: CATSAGGLAVEQFF; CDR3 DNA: TGTGCCACCAGTGCTGGGGGACTAGCTGTTGAGCAGTTCTTC
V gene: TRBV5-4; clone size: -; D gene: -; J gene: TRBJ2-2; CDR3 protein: CASSYDTNTGELFF; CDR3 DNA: TGTGCCAGCAGCTACGACACAAACACCGGGGAGCTGTTTTTT
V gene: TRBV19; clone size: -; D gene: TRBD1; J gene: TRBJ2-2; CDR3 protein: CASSSGTVNTGELFF; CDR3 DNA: TGTGCCAGTAGTTCCGGGACAGTAAACACCGGGGAGCTGTTTTTT
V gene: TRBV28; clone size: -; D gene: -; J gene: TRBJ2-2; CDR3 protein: CASRRDLGTGELFF; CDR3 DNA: TGTGCCAGCAGGCGGGACCTCGGCACCGGGGAGCTGTTTTTT
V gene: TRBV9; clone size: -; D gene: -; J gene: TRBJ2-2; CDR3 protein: CASSVGGAYGELFF; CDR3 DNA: TGTGCCAGCAGCGTAGGCGGGGCCTACGGGGAGCTGTTTTTT
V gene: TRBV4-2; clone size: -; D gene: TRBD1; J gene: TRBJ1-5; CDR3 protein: CASSQDGTENQPQHF; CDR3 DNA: TGTGCCAGCAGCCAAGATGGGACAGAGAATCAGCCCCAGCATTTT
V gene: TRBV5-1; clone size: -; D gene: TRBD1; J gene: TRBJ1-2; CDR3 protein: CASSYRDSDDGYTF; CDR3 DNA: TGCGCCAGCAGCTACCGGGACAGCGACGATGGCTACACCTTC
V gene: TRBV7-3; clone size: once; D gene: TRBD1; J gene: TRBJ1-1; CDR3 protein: CASSLRITGAGSSLNTEAFF; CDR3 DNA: TGTGCCAGCAGCTTACGGATAACAGGGGCAGGGTCCAGTCTGAACACTGAAGCTTTCTTT
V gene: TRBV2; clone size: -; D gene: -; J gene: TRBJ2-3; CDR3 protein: CASSDWGVASTDTQYF; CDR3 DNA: TGTGCCAGCAGTGATTGGGGAGTTGCGAGCACAGATACGCAGTATTTT
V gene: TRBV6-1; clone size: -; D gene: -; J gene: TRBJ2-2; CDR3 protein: CASRGTYSNTGELFF; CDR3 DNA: TGTGCCAGCAGGGGGACTTATTCGAACACCGGGGAGCTGTTTTTT
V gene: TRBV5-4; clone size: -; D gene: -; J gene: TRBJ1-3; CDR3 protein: CASSLAGITDTIYF; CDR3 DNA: TGTGCCAGCAGCTTGGCAGGCATCACGGACACCATATATTTT
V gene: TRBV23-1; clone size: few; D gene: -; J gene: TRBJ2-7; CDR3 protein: CAALRRIDEQYF; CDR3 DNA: TGCGCCGCTCTCCGTCGCATAGACGAGCAGTACTTC
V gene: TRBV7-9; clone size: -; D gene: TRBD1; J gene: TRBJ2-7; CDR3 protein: CASSFPTGGLYEQYF; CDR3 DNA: TGTGCCAGCAGCTTTCCGACAGGGGGACTCTACGAGCAGTACTTC
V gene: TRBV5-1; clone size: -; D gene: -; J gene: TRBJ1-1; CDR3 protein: CASSARQDGTEAFF; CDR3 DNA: TGCGCCAGCAGCGCCCGACAGGACGGCACTGAAGCTTTCTTT
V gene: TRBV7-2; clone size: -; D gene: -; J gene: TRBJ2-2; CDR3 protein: CASSLEARLSTGELFF; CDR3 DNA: TGTGCCAGCAGCTTAGAAGCCCGACTCTCTACCGGGGAGCTGTTTTTT
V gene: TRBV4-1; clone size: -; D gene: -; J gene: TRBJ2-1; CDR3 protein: CASSQEHRVSEQFF; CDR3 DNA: TGCGCCAGCAGCCAAGAGCACAGGGTCAGTGAGCAGTTCTTC
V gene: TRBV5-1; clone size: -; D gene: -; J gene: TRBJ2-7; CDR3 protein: CASSSPGGASSYEQYF; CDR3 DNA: TGCGCCAGCAGCTCCCCTGGGGGGGCCAGCTCCTACGAGCAGTACTTC
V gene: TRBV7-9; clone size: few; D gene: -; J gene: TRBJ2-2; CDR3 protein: CASSSPRGGGTGELFF; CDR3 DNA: TGTGCCAGCAGTTCCCCCCGGGGAGGGGGCACCGGGGAGCTGTTTTTT
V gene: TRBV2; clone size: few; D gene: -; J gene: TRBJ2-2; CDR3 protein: CASRIGSNTGELFF; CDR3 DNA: TGTGCCAGCAGAATCGGTTCGAACACCGGGGAGCTGTTTTTT
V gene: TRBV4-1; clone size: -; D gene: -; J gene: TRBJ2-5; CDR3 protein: CASSQEKFEAETQYF; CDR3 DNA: TGCGCCAGCAGCCAAGAAAAATTCGAAGCGGAGACCCAGTACTTC